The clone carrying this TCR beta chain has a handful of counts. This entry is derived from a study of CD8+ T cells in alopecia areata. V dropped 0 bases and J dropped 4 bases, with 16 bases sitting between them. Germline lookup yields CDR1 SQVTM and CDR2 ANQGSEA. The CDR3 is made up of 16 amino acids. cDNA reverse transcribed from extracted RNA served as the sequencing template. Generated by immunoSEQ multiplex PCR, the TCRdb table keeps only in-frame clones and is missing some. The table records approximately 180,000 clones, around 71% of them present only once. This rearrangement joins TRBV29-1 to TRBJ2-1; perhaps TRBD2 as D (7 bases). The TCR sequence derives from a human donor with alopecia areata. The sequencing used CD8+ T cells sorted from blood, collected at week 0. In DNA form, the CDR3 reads TGCAGCGTTGAAGATTCCGGGCGGGGGCCGTACAATGAGCAGTTCTTC. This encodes CSVEDSGRGPYNEQFF.